This passage covers 2 T cell receptor beta chains from one sample sequenced in a study of response to subunit inactivated influenza vaccine. One entry per CDR3 protein results from TCRdb running MiXCR on the RT-PCR reads. This sample has around 170,000 distinct CDR3 sequences, with around 11% found just once. Sample: CD8+ T cells sorted from PBMCs, taken less than 30 months after vaccination. The receptors were sampled from a man in his fifties or sixties who received an inactivated influenza vaccine.

This clonotype was counted between two and nine times. This rearrangement joins TRBV5-6 to TRBJ2-2; 11 bases align to TRBD1. CDR1 is SGHDT, CDR2 YYEEEE, per germline. The ends lost 4 bases at V and 5 bases at J; junction bases unmatched: 4. This CDR3 has 15 amino acids. CDR3 sequence reads: CASSTGTGGTGELFF. CDR3 DNA: TGTGCCAGCAGCACAGGGACAGGGGGAACCGGGGAGCTGTTTTTT.

In its sample, this clonotype was seen many times. The rearrangement links TRBV7-8 to TRBJ2-3; 16 bases are a match to TRBD2. The germline gives CDR1 SGHVS, CDR2 FQNEAQ. The CDR3 totals 17 residues. The V and J ends lost 4 bases and 6 bases, in that order; junction bases with no gene match: 7. CDR3: CASSSGTSGGGEDTQYF. CDR3 DNA: TGTGCCAGCAGCTCTGGGACTAGCGGGGGGGGAGAGGATACGCAGTATTTT.